These T cell receptor beta chains were read from a single sample in a study of T cell changes during pregnancy in multiple sclerosis. Clones were read by immunoSEQ multiplex PCR, and TCRdb kept only the in-frame ones, dropping some. This table has under 40,000 clones, 85% to 90% appearing once. Material: CD8+ T cells from peripheral blood mononuclear cells, obtained after pregnancy. These receptor sequences come from a female donor with multiple sclerosis, enrolled in a pregnancy study. Both conserved end residues are part of each CDR3. A D gene is named only where the DNA matches it firmly. Only part of the rows carry a size: once, few, many, or a class if the clone is expanded.

V: TRBV7-8
size: once
D: TRBD1
J: TRBJ1-3
CDR3: CASSWDSSSGNTIYF
DNA: TGTGCCAGCAGCTGGGACAGTAGCTCTGGAAACACCATATATTTT

V: TRBV19
size: once
D: TRBD1
J: TRBJ1-2
CDR3: CASTGGQGYTF
DNA: TGTGCCAGTACTGGGGGACAGGGCTACACCTTC

V: TRBV7-9
size: -
D: -
J: TRBJ2-5
CDR3: CASRNEQTQYF
DNA: TGTGCCAGCAGAAATGAGCAGACCCAGTACTTC

V: TRBV6-5
size: -
D: -
J: TRBJ2-2
CDR3: CASSYSSYSGELFF
DNA: TGTGCCAGCAGTTACTCGAGTTATTCCGGGGAGCTGTTTTTT

V: TRBV4-3
size: -
D: -
J: TRBJ1-4
CDR3: CASRWAVATNEKLFF
DNA: TGCGCCAGCAGATGGGCCGTTGCAACTAATGAAAAACTGTTTTTT

V: TRBV7-9
size: -
D: -
J: TRBJ1-1
CDR3: CASSLATNTEAFF
DNA: TGTGCCAGCAGCTTGGCAACGAACACTGAAGCTTTCTTT

V: TRBV27
size: -
D: TRBD2
J: TRBJ2-7
CDR3: CASSFWGTSQGYEQYF
DNA: TGTGCCAGCAGTTTTTGGGGGACTAGCCAGGGCTACGAGCAGTACTTC

V: TRBV9
size: -
D: TRBD1
J: TRBJ2-5
CDR3: CASSVQGTEETQYF
DNA: TGTGCCAGCAGCGTACAAGGGACAGAAGAGACCCAGTACTTC

V: TRBV2
size: -
D: -
J: TRBJ2-7
CDR3: CASSDVVGPPGEQYF
DNA: TGTGCCAGCAGTGATGTCGTCGGTCCCCCGGGCGAGCAGTACTTC

V: TRBV4-2
size: -
D: TRBD1
J: TRBJ2-7
CDR3: CASSQGDRGWEQYF
DNA: TGTGCCAGCAGCCAAGGGGACAGGGGGTGGGAGCAGTACTTC

V: TRBV18
size: once
D: -
J: TRBJ1-1
CDR3: CASSLLRDIGTEAFF
DNA: TGTGCCAGCTCACTCCTACGGGACATCGGGACTGAAGCTTTCTTT

V: TRBV5-1
size: -
D: TRBD2
J: TRBJ2-5
CDR3: CASSSGTSGQETQYF
DNA: TGCGCCAGCAGCTCAGGGACTAGCGGCCAAGAGACCCAGTACTTC

V: TRBV27
size: -
D: TRBD1
J: TRBJ1-4
CDR3: CASRNQTGVREKLFF
DNA: TGTGCCAGCAGAAACCAGACAGGGGTCCGTGAAAAACTGTTTTTT

V: TRBV27
size: -
D: -
J: TRBJ1-1
CDR3: CASSLSSPWAGENTEAFF
DNA: TGTGCCAGCAGTTTATCTAGCCCTTGGGCAGGGGAGAACACTGAAGCTTTCTTT

V: TRBV7-8
size: -
D: -
J: TRBJ1-2
CDR3: CASSFSQGRVDYGYTF
DNA: TGTGCCAGCAGCTTCAGTCAGGGGAGGGTGGACTATGGCTACACCTTC

V: TRBV4-3
size: many
D: TRBD1
J: TRBJ2-4
CDR3: CASSQDLKGAYQNIQYF
DNA: TGCGCCAGCAGCCAAGATCTGAAGGGGGCCTACCAAAACATTCAGTACTTC

V: TRBV14
size: -
D: TRBD2
J: TRBJ2-2
CDR3: CASSQYPASGGSNTGELFF
DNA: TGTGCCAGCAGCCAATACCCCGCCAGCGGGGGTTCGAACACCGGGGAGCTGTTTTTT

V: TRBV11-2
size: -
D: TRBD1
J: TRBJ1-2
CDR3: CASSLTGNSNYGYTF
DNA: TGTGCCAGCAGCTTGACAGGGAATTCTAACTATGGCTACACCTTC

V: TRBV11-2
size: -
D: -
J: TRBJ1-2
CDR3: CASSLDRGPNYGYTF
DNA: TGTGCCAGCAGCTTAGACAGGGGCCCTAACTATGGCTACACCTTC

V: TRBV9
size: -
D: TRBD2
J: TRBJ2-3
CDR3: CASSPGTSLTDTQYF
DNA: TGTGCCAGCAGCCCCGGGACTAGCCTAACAGATACGCAGTATTTT

V: TRBV27
size: -
D: TRBD2
J: TRBJ2-5
CDR3: CASSPRGLEYQETQYF
DNA: TGTGCCAGCAGCCCGAGGGGACTAGAGTACCAAGAGACCCAGTACTTC

V: TRBV4-3
size: medium-sized
D: TRBD2
J: TRBJ2-7
CDR3: CASSQVLAESYEQYF
DNA: TGCGCCAGCAGCCAAGTACTAGCGGAATCCTACGAGCAGTACTTC

V: TRBV4-3
size: -
D: -
J: TRBJ2-7
CDR3: CASSQDRPGGYEQYF
DNA: TGCGCCAGCAGCCAAGATCGACCAGGGGGGTACGAGCAGTACTTC

V: TRBV4-2
size: -
D: -
J: TRBJ1-2
CDR3: CASSQGQGYGYTF
DNA: TGTGCCAGCAGCCAAGGGCAGGGCTATGGCTACACCTTC

V: TRBV4-2
size: medium-sized
D: -
J: TRBJ2-4
CDR3: CASSVSGTGVDIQYF
DNA: TGTGCCAGCAGCGTGAGCGGAACCGGTGTGGACATTCAGTACTTC

V: TRBV7-2
size: -
D: -
J: TRBJ1-1
CDR3: CASSLEGVTEAFF
DNA: TGTGCCAGCAGCTTAGAAGGGGTCACTGAAGCTTTCTTT

V: TRBV6-4
size: -
D: -
J: TRBJ1-2
CDR3: CASSESGTGVEGYTF
DNA: TGTGCCAGCAGTGAGTCGGGCACGGGAGTCGAGGGCTACACCTTC